This passage covers 16 T cell receptor beta chains from one sample sequenced in a study of regulatory T cells in long-lasting Graves disease (dated by TCRdb to the early 2020s). Libraries were built with multiplex PCR. Sequencing took place on an Illumina HiSeq 4000. TCR beta libraries were built with iRepertoire HTBI primers and Arm-PCR amplification of CDR3 regions. The public sequencing data were trimmed at Q25 with fastp and processed into clonotypes with MiXCR by TCRdb, which kept only in-frame beta chains. Each record represents a unique CDR3 protein, reported with the most common genes and DNA among its rows. The sample table records hundreds of thousands of distinct CDR3 sequences; roughly 20% of these occur just once. The leading ten clones occupy over 7.5% of the sample. In the paper's terms, the time point label means: persistent/refractory GD, antithyroid drugs over 5 years with positive TRAb. For both TCR sequencing and RNA sequencing, RNA was extracted from PBMCs in TRIzol.

This specimen was peripheral blood mononuclear cells (PBMCs), taken when the disease was refractory, from a patient treated with antithyroid drugs. The source is a female donor with Graves disease.

There are a few counts of this clonotype. The V and J genes are TRBV5-1 and TRBJ1-5; the D is unclear. V was shortened by 2 bases and J by 2 bases, with 8 bases between the two germline ends. This CDR3 has 14 amino acids. Per germline, CDR1 SGHRS and CDR2 YFSETQ. DNA for the CDR3: TGCGCCAGCAGCTTAACTTTCGGCAATCAGCCCCAGCATTTT. It translates to CASSLTFGNQPQHF.

The gene calls are TRBV12-3 or TRBV12-4 and TRBJ2-2; the D gene is possibly TRBD2 (6 bases). Trimming took 4 bases from V and 2 from J, leaving 8 bases between them. This CDR3 region has 14 residues. The CDR3 protein is CASSWEVNTGELFF. The CDR3 DNA follows: TGTGCCAGCAGTTGGGAGGTTAACACCGGGGAGCTGTTTTTT.

Only a few counts were recorded for this clonotype. This chain connects TRBV28 to TRBJ2-1; 11 nucleotides line up with TRBD1. This CDR3 region has 16 residues. Trimming cost V 2 bases and J 2 bases; bases outside gene matches: 2. Germline V gives CDR1 MDHEN, CDR2 SYDVKM. The CDR3, as DNA: TGTGCCAGCAGTTTAACGGGACAGGGGGCCTACAATGAGCAGTTCTTC. Translated: CASSLTGQGAYNEQFF.

This clonotype was recorded at least ten times. This chain joins TRBV5-6 and TRBJ1-1; no firm D call. Per germline, CDR1 SGHDT and CDR2 YYEEEE. The CDR3 extends over 15 amino acids. V was trimmed by 3 bases and J by 0 bases, leaving 12 bases between them. The CDR3 region is CASSWRGQMNTEAFF. CDR3 bases: TGTGCCAGCAGCTGGCGAGGGCAGATGAACACTGAAGCTTTCTTT.

The chain recombines TRBV6-1 with TRBJ2-2; 12 bases line up with TRBD2. Germline V gene lookup returns CDR1 MNHNS and CDR2 SASEGT. Trimming took 5 bases from V and 5 from J; bases not matched to a gene: 21. The CDR3 runs to 21 residues. The CDR3 protein is CASSIRNPGLAGRRATGELFF. CDR3 coding DNA: TGTGCCAGCAGTATACGAAACCCGGGACTAGCGGGCCGGAGGGCAACCGGGGAGCTGTTTTTT.

This chain joins TRBV19 and TRBJ2-2; tentatively, D is TRBD1 (5 bases). Trimming cost V 4 bases and J 8 bases, with 14 bases left between them. The CDR3 is made up of 14 amino acids. Germline assignment: CDR1 LNHDA and CDR2 SQIVND (reference sequence). The CDR3 reads CASSNQGRAGELFF. CDR3 bases: TGTGCCAGTAGTAATCAGGGCCGCGCTGGGGAGCTGTTTTTT.

This clonotype was seen a handful of times. The chain has TRBV6-5 and TRBJ1-2; TRBD1 matches 8 bases. Trimming at V came to 4 bases and at J to 4 bases, leaving 11 bases not matched to a gene. The length of the CDR3 is 16 residues. Germline lookup yields CDR1 MNHEY and CDR2 SVGAGI. CDR3 bases: TGTGCCAGCAGTTCCAACCAGGGGGCCCTCCTCTATGGCTACACCTTC. Translating gives CASSSNQGALLYGYTF.

This clonotype was counted ten times or more. The rearrangement uses TRBV7-6 and TRBJ1-3; D is uncertain. This CDR3 region has 13 residues. Germline assignment: CDR1 SGHVS and CDR2 FNYEAQ. The V end was cut by 0 bases, the J end by 4 bases, with 4 bases between. The CDR3 nucleotides read TGTGCCAGCAGCTTAGCTTCAGGAAACACCATATATTTT. It yields the protein CASSLASGNTIYF.

The genes are TRBV6-1 and TRBJ2-5, with TRBD2 matching 8 bases. J gave up 3 bases and V 6 bases, and 9 bases lay outside the gene matches. CDR3 length: 15 residues. Germline V lookup: CDR1 MNHNS, CDR2 SASEGT. CDR3 DNA: TGTGCCAGCAGCGATACTAGCGGAATTAAAGAGACCCAGTACTTC. Its protein is CASSDTSGIKETQYF.

This clonotype turned up a few times. CDR3 bases: TGTGCCAGCAGCCAAGATTCGGGTTTTTATGGCTACACCTTC. It encodes CASSQDSGFYGYTF. The rearrangement links TRBV3-1 to TRBJ1-2; no clear D gene. The CDR3 is 14 residues long. Germline V lookup: CDR1 LGHDT, CDR2 YNNKEL (reference sequence). V lost 0 bases, J lost 5 bases, and 10 bases lay in between.

As concerns this clonotype: This may be a read error, as it is one base from a much larger clone. The chain recombines TRBV11-2 with TRBJ2-1; 7 positions match TRBD2. This CDR3 region has 12 residues. CDR1 is SGHAT and CDR2 is FQNNGV in the germline V gene. The CDR3 spells CAGSLVLAEQFF. In nucleotides, the CDR3 is TGTGCCGGCAGCTTGGTACTAGCGGAGCAGTTCTTC. The full variable domain, in which reference TRBV11-2 and TRBJ2-1 provide the parts outside the CDR3, is EAGVAQSPRYKIIEKRQSVAFWCNPISGHATLYWYQQILGQGPKLLIQFQNNGVVDDSQLPKDRFSAERLKGVDSTLKIQPAKLEDSAVYLCAGSLVLAEQFFGPGTRLTVL.

This clonotype was seen repeatedly, ten times or more. The chain carries TRBV30 and TRBJ2-5; tentatively, D is TRBD2 (5 bases). Germline assignment: CDR1 GTSNPN and CDR2 SVGIG (reference sequence). V was shortened by 2 bases and J by 3 bases, with 16 bases between the two germline ends. The CDR3 is made up of 15 amino acids. The CDR3 here is CAWSPRRHGKETQYF. The CDR3 nucleotides read TGTGCCTGGAGTCCACGGAGGCATGGGAAAGAGACCCAGTACTTC.

This clonotype was observed a few times. This chain uses TRBV10-2 with TRBJ1-1, with 7 positions matching TRBD1. CDR1 and CDR2 (germline): WSHSY, SAAADI. V was pared by 6 bases and J by 4 bases, with 5 bases of the junction left unmatched. The CDR3 length is 13 residues. The CDR3 nucleotides read TGCGCCAGCAGAGACAGGGTGCGCACTGAAGCTTTCTTT. It is translated as CASRDRVRTEAFF.

The table lists this clonotype with many counts. V usage is TRBV6-1 and J usage is TRBJ2-7, with D possibly being TRBD2 (5 bases). The V end lost 6 bases, the J end lost 2 bases, and 11 bases lay between the germline ends. Germline V gene sequence: CDR1 MNHNS, CDR2 SASEGT. The CDR3 is 13 residues long. The CDR3 here is CASRPDWAYEQYF. The DNA of the CDR3 is TGTGCCAGCAGACCGGACTGGGCCTACGAGCAGTACTTC.

There are a few counts of this clonotype. This sequence joins TRBV30 and TRBJ2-7; D may be TRBD2 (6 bases). V shed 2 bases and J shed 0 bases, with 14 bases lying between them. The CDR3 covers 15 residues. CDR1 is GTSNPN, CDR2 SVGIG, per germline (reference sequence). The CDR3 sequence: CAWSRPGTASYEQYF. Here the CDR3 DNA reads TGTGCCTGGAGTAGACCCGGGACTGCCTCCTACGAGCAGTACTTC.

The genes are TRBV20-1 and TRBJ2-7, with D perhaps matching TRBD2 (5 bases). Germline CDR1 reads DFQATT; CDR2 reads SNEGSKA (reference sequence). This CDR3 has 13 residues. The V end lost 7 bases, the J end lost 4 bases, and 17 bases lay between the germline ends. As DNA, the CDR3 is TGCAGTGTAATACCGGAGGTGGGGTACGAGCAGTACTTC. Translation: CSVIPEVGYEQYF.